This is a list of T cell receptor beta chains from one sample in a study of control samples from healthy donors and cancer patients. This table comes from immunoSEQ multiplex PCR, and its TCRdb copy is limited to in-frame clones, with some not included. The sample lists under 150,000 clones; 87% were seen once. Specimen: blood. The receptors were gathered from a man aged 40-50 years in good health. Both conserved end residues are trimmed from each CDR3. Each record gives: V gene, J gene, CDR3 protein.

>TRBV21-1|TRBJ2-7
ASTLNRSLYEQY
>TRBV12-3/TRBV12-4|TRBJ1-2
ASSKIDNYGYT
>TRBV6-2/TRBV6-3|TRBJ1-5
ASSYGFSNQPQH
>TRBV4-3|TRBJ2-7
ASSHGQTGFLWEQY
>TRBV7-2|TRBJ2-5
ASSRGGAGAQETQY
>TRBV7-2|TRBJ2-3
ASSFSGGVDTQY
>TRBV4-1|TRBJ1-2
ASSQGNPGAYGYT
>TRBV29-1|TRBJ2-5
SVEGGGQETQY
>TRBV19|TRBJ1-2
ASATGVYGYT
>TRBV19|TRBJ2-3
ASSDGTGLATDTQY
>TRBV5-4|TRBJ1-4
ASSFKGSGEKLF
>TRBV12-3/TRBV12-4|TRBJ1-2
ASSDRLGRRYT
>TRBV12-3/TRBV12-4|TRBJ1-3
ASSHGNTIY
>TRBV24-1|TRBJ1-2
ATSDFSSRYGYT
>TRBV30|TRBJ1-2
AWSVKRGSGYT
>TRBV3-1/TRBV3-2|TRBJ2-5
ASSQVRGPETQY
>TRBV7-8|TRBJ2-2
ASSLAATNTGELF
>TRBV9|TRBJ1-3
ASSPRVFSKAGNTIY
>TRBV7-9|TRBJ1-2
ASSLDSGNNYGYT
>TRBV2|TRBJ1-6
ASSDRTGTDSPLH
>TRBV11-2|TRBJ1-1
ASSLVTEAF
>TRBV9|TRBJ2-1
ASRAPGGGPTLI
>TRBV6-5|TRBJ1-5
ASRIYSNQPQH
>TRBV7-6|TRBJ2-3
ASSLPLAGGPDTQY
>TRBV14|TRBJ2-3
ASSRTDTDTQY